This T cell receptor (beta chain) was recorded in a study of CD8+CD57+ T cells in acquired aplastic anemia. The wider study: Sorted CD4+ and CD8+ cells yielded about 3.1 ug of DNA on average. Regarding the study as a whole: Patients shared some 29 CD8+ CDR3 sequences with controls.

V shed 0 bases and J shed 6 bases, with 14 bases lying between them. The CDR3 extends over 15 amino acids. Germline-derived CDR1 and CDR2 are SGHRS and YFSETQ. Worth noting for this clonotype: The antigen is undetermined.

Investigators profiled TCR beta VDJ and CDR3 from genomic DNA template. TCRdb re-called the reads through MiXCR, storing one row per CDR3 protein. The sample yields roughly 160,000 distinct CDR3 sequences, about two thirds seen once. By flow cytometry, patients selected for sequencing had shown an expansion of CD8+CD57+ cells. Every patient presented with severe acquired aplastic anemia. The chain combines TRBV5-1 with TRBJ2-3; the D gene is possibly TRBD2 (5 bases). The sample taken for sequencing was sorted CD4+, CD8+, or CD8+CD57+ T cells (not recorded which) from PBMCs. The receptor comes from a human donor with aplastic anemia. This CDR3 reads CASSLDAGRSDTQYF. CDR3 DNA: TGCGCCAGCAGCTTGGACGCGGGCAGATCCGATACGCAGTATTTT.